This T cell receptor (beta chain) was documented in a study of CD8 T cells in Susac syndrome. General study findings and limits: An acknowledgment was made by the study that its TCR sequencing and HLA analysis involved relatively few individuals.

Germline V lookup: CDR1 DFQATT, CDR2 SNEGSKA (reference sequence). The CDR3 is made up of 17 amino acids. After removal of 0 bases from V and 5 bases from J, the junction contained 13 bases not matched to a gene. CD8+ and CD4+ T cells taken from blood had their TCR beta sequenced. TEMRA cells were FACS-enriched and CD8+ and CD4+ T cells negatively isolated. After extraction with the RNeasy kit, roughly 0.5 to 1 ug of the RNA was reverse transcribed using random hexamers. Amplification of TCR beta CDR3 was carried out by immunoSEQ multiplex PCR, which covered 54 Vbeta and 13 Jbeta segments. Using its own MiXCR run on the immunoSEQ multiplex PCR reads, TCRdb lists one record per CDR3 protein. The data hold more than 200,000 distinct CDR3 sequences, with roughly 90% observed a single time. A note on this clonotype: No antigen is known for it.

This sequence was found in a human donor with multiple sclerosis. The gene calls are TRBV20-1 and TRBJ2-1; 7 bases are shared with TRBD2. Material: CD8+ T cells from PBMCs. The CDR3: CSARDGGERHINNEQFF. CDR3 DNA: TGCAGTGCTAGAGATGGGGGGGAGCGCCATATAAACAATGAGCAGTTCTTC.